One sample yielded the 27 T cell receptor beta chains listed below, sequenced in a study of ipilimumab plus nivolumab after autologous stem cell transplantation. The method was immunoSEQ multiplex PCR; TCRdb's version includes in-frame clones alone and lacks a portion of them. The repertoire includes some 25,000 clones, roughly 84% of them detected once, and roughly 5.5% sits in the top ten. Source: PBMCs, taken in a trial of ipilimumab plus nivolumab as post-transplant consolidation. These TCRs come from a male donor with diffuse large B-cell lymphoma.

The V call is TRBV5-8, the J call TRBJ2-1; D not resolved. V was clipped by 4 bases and J by 0 bases, with 11 bases between them. Germline V lookup: CDR1 SGHTS, CDR2 YDEGEE. The CDR3 has 15 amino acids. CDR3 sequence: CASSLTTYSYNEQFF. CDR3 nucleotide sequence: TGTGCCAGCAGCCTGACAACTTACTCCTACAATGAGCAGTTCTTC.

There are a few counts of this clone. V usage is TRBV10-3 and J usage is TRBJ2-7, with a tentative D call TRBD1 (6 bases). The CDR3 runs 12 residues. Trimming removed 2 bases from V and 5 bases from J, with 7 bases in between. CDR1 and CDR2 from the germline V gene are ENHRY and SYGVKD. CDR3 coding DNA: TGTGCCATCAGTGAGAACAGGGACGAGCAGTACTTC. Amino acid sequence: CAISENRDEQYF.

The rearrangement links TRBV6-5 to TRBJ2-3, with 8 nucleotides matching TRBD1. Germline trimming cut 6 bases from V and 2 bases from J; bases unmatched to any gene: 7. CDR1 and CDR2 (germline): MNHEY, SVGAGI. The CDR3 loop spans 15 amino acids. CDR3 sequence reads: CASSRQGFVTDTQYF. The CDR3 DNA follows: TGTGCCAGCAGCCGACAGGGGTTCGTCACAGATACGCAGTATTTT.

The chain employs TRBV5-6 and TRBJ2-6, with TRBD1 matching 9 bases. Germline loops: CDR1 SGHDT, CDR2 YYEEEE. The CDR3 totals 16 residues. V shed 4 bases and J 6 bases; nucleotides not matched to a gene: 8. The CDR3 DNA reads TGTGCCAGCAGCCCTAGGACAGGGGCGGTGGCCAACGTCCTGACTTTC. Residues: CASSPRTGAVANVLTF.

Written as DNA, the CDR3 is TGTGCCAGCAGCCAAGTCCAAAGCGGGGGGGCCTACAATGAGCAGTTCTTC. It yields the protein CASSQVQSGGAYNEQFF. The chain combines TRBV4-2 with TRBJ2-1, with 10 bases matching TRBD2. The CDR3 has 17 amino acids. J gave up 2 bases and V 1 base, and 5 bases lay outside the gene matches. From germline, CDR1 is LGHNA and CDR2 YNFKEQ.

The chain employs TRBV19 and TRBJ2-4, with 11 bases that match TRBD1. CDR3 length: 15 amino acids. The germline CDR1 and CDR2 sequences are LNHDA and SQIVND (reference sequence). V shed 7 bases and J 1 base; nucleotides not matched to a gene: 3. The CDR3 sequence: CASTGQGAAKNIQYF. In nucleotides, the CDR3 is TGTGCCAGTACCGGACAGGGGGCGGCCAAAAACATTCAGTACTTC.

This chain joins TRBV7-5 and TRBJ1-5; the table's D call, TRBD1, was not checked against the DNA. TRBV7-5 constitutes a pseudogene. This CDR3 region has 14 residues. The CDR3, as DNA: TGTGTCAGAAGCACATCAGGGGGCAATCAGCCCCAGCATTTT. Translated: CVRSTSGGNQPQHF.

The V gene is TRBV15, the J gene TRBJ1-2; tentatively, D is TRBD1 (5 bases). Trimming took off 0 bases at V and 4 bases at J, with 9 bases between the two ends. CDR3 length equals 14 residues. Germline-derived CDR1 and CDR2 are LNHNV and YYDKDF (reference sequence). CDR3 bases: TGTGCCACCAGCAGAGATCCCCAGGGCTATGGCTACACCTTC. Its protein product is CATSRDPQGYGYTF.

This clone appeared a single time. This chain uses TRBV7-3 with TRBJ1-2, with D possibly being TRBD1 (5 bases). Germline V gene data show CDR1 as SGHTA and CDR2 as FQGTGA. This CDR3 region has 16 residues. V was cut by 11 bases and J by 2 bases, with 24 bases left in between. CDR3 protein: CASRMGPSSANYGYTF. The CDR3 DNA reads as TGTGCCTCACGGATGGGGCCGTCTAGTGCGAACTATGGCTACACCTTC.

The chain employs TRBV7-2 and TRBJ1-1; 8 bases map to TRBD1. This CDR3 has 16 residues. Trimming took 1 base from V and 6 from J; bases not matched to a gene: 10. From germline, CDR1 is SGHTA and CDR2 FQGNSA. CDR3 sequence (DNA): TGTGCCAGCAGCTTAGTAAGGCAGGGGGCCTCCGCTGAAGCTTTCTTT. Amino acids: CASSLVRQGASAEAFF.

The genes are TRBV27 and TRBJ1-2; 9 nucleotides align to TRBD1. This CDR3 region has 16 residues. J was trimmed by 4 bases and V by 4 bases; bases with no gene match: 10. Germline CDR1 MNHEY, CDR2 SMNVEV (reference sequence). Here the CDR3 DNA reads TGTGCCAGCAGTTCCCTTACAGGGGGCGGCAGCTATGGCTACACCTTC. This encodes CASSSLTGGGSYGYTF.

The V and J genes are TRBV28 and TRBJ1-5; 7 bases fit TRBD1. Germline CDR1 reads MDHEN; CDR2 reads SYDVKM. The CDR3 runs to 16 residues. J lost 4 bases, V lost 3 bases, and 9 bases had no gene match. The CDR3 loop is CASSFSPGGYNQPQHF. The DNA for the CDR3 is TGTGCCAGCAGTTTTAGCCCAGGGGGGTATAATCAGCCCCAGCATTTT.

This clone occurred once. CDR3 loop: CASSSTGGLSYEQYF. The CDR3 DNA follows: TGTGCCAGCAGCTCGACGGGGGGTTTATCCTACGAGCAGTACTTC. The chain combines TRBV4-2 with TRBJ2-7, with 7 bases identical to TRBD2. From germline, CDR1 is LGHNA and CDR2 YNFKEQ. This CDR3 is 15 amino acids long. V lost 5 bases and J lost 1; bases outside the gene matches: 8.

The J gene is TRBJ2-5, the V gene TRBV7-3; 8 bases match TRBD1. This CDR3 is 13 amino acids long. The germline gives CDR1 SGHTA, CDR2 FQGTGA. Losses at the gene ends were 5 bases for V and 4 bases for J; bases not matched to a gene: 3. The CDR3 DNA reads as TGTGCCAGCAGCCCCAGGGGGCGAGAGACCCAGTACTTC. Translating it yields CASSPRGRETQYF.

The chain combines TRBV11-1 with TRBJ2-6, with 9 nucleotides matching TRBD1. J lost 4 bases, V lost 5 bases, and 6 bases had no gene match. CDR3 length: 16 amino acids. Germline CDR1 reads SGHAT; CDR2 reads FQDESV (reference sequence). CDR3 loop: CASSGQGMGGANVLTF. The DNA for the CDR3 is TGTGCCAGCAGCGGACAGGGGATGGGAGGGGCCAACGTCCTGACTTTC.

V is TRBV7-9 and J is TRBJ1-4; D not resolved. Germline values: CDR1 SEHNR, CDR2 FQNEAQ (reference sequence). The CDR3 loop spans 15 amino acids. Deletions cut 5 bases from V and 2 bases from J, with 12 bases between. CDR3 protein: CASSPGVGTNEKLFF. CDR3 nucleotides: TGTGCCAGCAGCCCTGGTGTGGGGACTAATGAAAAACTGTTTTTT.

V and J are TRBV7-9 and TRBJ1-1, with D hard to call. The CDR3 is made up of 13 amino acids. V lost 4 bases and J lost 3, with 9 bases in between. Germline V gives CDR1 SEHNR, CDR2 FQNEAQ (reference sequence). The CDR3 nucleotides read TGTGCCAGCAGCTCAGAAGGACACACTGAAGCTTTCTTT. Amino acids: CASSSEGHTEAFF.

The rearrangement uses TRBV29-1 and TRBJ1-2, with TRBD1 as a possible D gene (5 bases). The CDR3 covers 13 residues. The V and J ends lost 7 bases and 0 bases respectively, with 12 bases between them. Germline V gives CDR1 SQVTM, CDR2 ANQGSEA. The CDR3 region is CSAVGGANYGYTF. The CDR3 DNA reads TGCAGCGCCGTGGGGGGGGCTAACTATGGCTACACCTTC. The full variable domain, rest sourced from reference TRBV29-1 and TRBJ1-2, is SAVISQKPSRDICQRGTSLTIQCQVDSQVTMMFWYRQQPGQSLTLIATANQGSEATYESGFVIDKFPISRPNLTFSTLTVSNMSPEDSSIYLCSAVGGANYGYTFGSGTRLTVV.

The chain joins TRBV6-6 to TRBJ2-5; unclear D gene. Trimming stripped 2 bases from V and 6 bases from J, with 10 bases between. The germline V gene encodes CDR1 MNHNY and CDR2 SVGAGI (reference sequence). This CDR3 region has 13 residues. Here the CDR3 DNA reads TGTGCCAGCAGTTACACGGAAGTGAAGACCCAGTACTTC. It translates to CASSYTEVKTQYF.

The chain couples TRBV18 to TRBJ1-1, with a tentative D call TRBD1 (6 bases). V lost 3 bases to trimming and J lost 5 bases, with 19 bases between them. This CDR3 has 16 residues. CDR1 and CDR2 (germline): KGHSH, LQKENI. CDR3 nucleotide sequence: TGTGCCAGCTCACCTAGGGGAGTACAGGGTTTGACTGAAGCTTTCTTT. This encodes CASSPRGVQGLTEAFF.

The CDR3 bases are TGTGCCAGCAGTTCTCCGACAGGGATAGGTCAGCCCCAGCATTTT. Translating gives CASSSPTGIGQPQHF. The V gene is TRBV28, the J gene TRBJ1-5; TRBD1 agrees at 7 bases. The CDR3 sequence is 15 residues long. CDR1 is MDHEN, CDR2 SYDVKM, per germline. V was clipped by 4 bases and J by 6 bases; unmatched bases: 9.

The chain combines TRBV5-1 with TRBJ2-7; D possibly corresponds to TRBD1 (6 bases). V was clipped by 2 bases and J by 4 bases, with 13 bases between them. CDR1 SGHRS and CDR2 YFSETQ come from the germline V gene. The CDR3 contains 14 residues. CDR3 amino acids: CASSFGTPPYEQYF. The CDR3 DNA is TGCGCCAGCAGCTTCGGGACACCGCCGTACGAGCAGTACTTC.

The V call is TRBV7-2, the J call TRBJ1-1; D perhaps matches TRBD1 (5 bases). V was pared by 3 bases and J by 1 base, with 9 bases between. The germline CDR1 and CDR2 sequences are SGHTA and FQGNSA. This CDR3 is 14 amino acids long. The CDR3 coding sequence is TGTGCCAGCAGCTTGGTAGGGGCGAACACTGAAGCTTTCTTT. Translation: CASSLVGANTEAFF. The full variable domain, completed using reference TRBV7-2 and TRBJ1-1, is GAGVSQSPSNKVTEKGKDVELRCDPISGHTALYWYRQSLGQGLEFLIYFQGNSAPDKSGLPSDRFSAERTGGSVSTLTIQRTQQEDSAVYLCASSLVGANTEAFFGQGTRLTVV.

The chain joins TRBV4-3 to TRBJ1-1; no clear D gene. Trimming took 0 bases from V and 2 from J, leaving 4 bases between them. The germline gives CDR1 LGHNA, CDR2 YSLEER. This CDR3 contains 13 residues. The CDR3 spells CASSQDRNTEAFF. DNA for the CDR3: TGCGCCAGCAGCCAAGATCGCAACACTGAAGCTTTCTTT.

The gene calls are TRBV19 and TRBJ2-3, with a possible D match to TRBD2 (6 bases). V lost 5 bases to trimming and J lost 9 bases, with 21 bases between them. Germline CDR1 reads LNHDA; CDR2 reads SQIVND (reference sequence). The CDR3 has 15 amino acids. The CDR3: CASSGGVGEVWTQYF. As DNA, the CDR3 is TGTGCCAGTAGTGGCGGAGTAGGGGAGGTTTGGACGCAGTATTTT. The full variable domain, rest sourced from reference TRBV19 and TRBJ2-3, is DGGITQSPKYLFRKEGQNVTLSCEQNLNHDAMYWYRQDPGQGLRLIYYSQIVNDFQKGDIAEGYSVSREKKESFPLTVTSAQKNPTAFYLCASSGGVGEVWTQYFGPGTRLTVL.

The chain joins TRBV6-6 to TRBJ2-2; the match to TRBD1 covers 7 bases. CDR1 MNHNY and CDR2 SVGAGI come from the germline V gene (reference sequence). Trimming cost V 2 bases and J 2 bases; bases outside gene matches: 5. CDR3 size: 16 residues. DNA of the CDR3: TGTGCCAGCAGTTACCGGACAGGTGACAACACCGGGGAGCTGTTTTTT. As protein: CASSYRTGDNTGELFF.

The CDR3, as DNA: TGTGCCAGCAGCCCACAGGGGCGAGGAGCTTTCTTT. Its translation: CASSPQGRGAFF. The chain combines TRBV7-9 with TRBJ1-1; 7 bases are a match to TRBD1. V lost 5 bases to trimming and J lost 10 bases; unmatched junction nucleotides: 7. The CDR3 is 12 residues long. Germline values: CDR1 SEHNR, CDR2 FQNEAQ (reference sequence).